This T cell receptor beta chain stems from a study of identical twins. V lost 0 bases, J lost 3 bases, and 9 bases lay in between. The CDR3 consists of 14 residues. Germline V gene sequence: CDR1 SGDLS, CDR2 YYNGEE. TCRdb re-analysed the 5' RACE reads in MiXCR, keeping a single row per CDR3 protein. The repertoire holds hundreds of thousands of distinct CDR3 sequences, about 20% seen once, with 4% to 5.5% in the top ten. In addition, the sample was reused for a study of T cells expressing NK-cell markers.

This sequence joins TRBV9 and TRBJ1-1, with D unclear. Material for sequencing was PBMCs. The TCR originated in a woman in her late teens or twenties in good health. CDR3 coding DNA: TGTGCCAGCAGCGTAGAAGGGAGGGACACTGAAGCTTTCTTT. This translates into CASSVEGRDTEAFF.